Listed here are 9 T cell receptor beta chains from one sample, sequenced in a study of beta chain features in type 1 diabetes. The study reverse transcribed the entire isolated RNA, so it sequenced expressed TCRB transcripts. The method was immunoSEQ multiplex PCR; TCRdb's version includes in-frame clones alone and lacks a portion of them. The sample lists about 150,000 clones, roughly 9% occurring once. What was sequenced was central memory CD4+ T cells from blood. These receptors were taken from a woman aged 18-30 years in good health.

This clone showed up many times. The gene calls are TRBV10-3 and TRBJ2-4; TRBD1 aligns across 7 bases. The ends lost 3 bases at V and 7 bases at J; junction bases unmatched: 6. CDR3 length equals 14 residues. Germline lookup yields CDR1 ENHRY and CDR2 SYGVKD. CDR3 region: CAISDRTGGNIQYF. The CDR3 coding sequence is TGTGCCATCAGTGACCGGACAGGCGGGAACATTCAGTACTTC.

This clone was detected only a few times. The chain couples TRBV29-1 to TRBJ2-3, with TRBD2 matching 9 bases. Germline CDR1 SQVTM, CDR2 ANQGSEA. The ends lost 6 bases at V and 6 bases at J; junction bases unmatched: 10. The CDR3 spans 14 residues. As DNA, the CDR3 is TGCAGCGTCCTGGCAAGCGGGGGGTCGGATACGCAGTATTTT. It codes for CSVLASGGSDTQYF.

This chain joins TRBV19 and TRBJ2-3; 7 bases line up with TRBD1. Per germline, CDR1 LNHDA and CDR2 SQIVND (reference sequence). V gave up 6 bases and J gave up 5 bases; unmatched junction bases: 2. This CDR3 is built from 12 residues. In nucleotides, the CDR3 is TGTGCCAGTAGCAGGGGGAAAGATACGCAGTATTTT. Residues: CASSRGKDTQYF.

In its sample, this clone was seen a few times. V is TRBV5-1 and J is TRBJ2-2; TRBD1 matches 9 bases. The V gene end was trimmed by 4 bases and the J gene end by 2 bases; junction bases not matched to a gene: 6. CDR3 length: 16 residues. Germline CDR1 and CDR2: SGHRS and YFSETQ. DNA of the CDR3: TGCGCCAGCAGCCGAACAGGGGGCCTAAACACCGGGGAGCTGTTTTTT. Amino acid sequence: CASSRTGGLNTGELFF.

This clone appeared a single time. V usage is TRBV10-1 and J usage is TRBJ2-1, with a tentative D call TRBD2 (5 bases). V lost 6 bases and J lost 7, with 19 bases in between. Germline V gives CDR1 WNHNN, CDR2 SYGVQD (reference sequence). The length of the CDR3 is 15 residues. This CDR3 is CASRTGAGIRNEQFF. CDR3 in DNA: TGCGCCAGCAGGACGGGCGCCGGGATTAGGAATGAGCAGTTCTTC.

The chain joins TRBV7-2 to TRBJ1-1; the match to TRBD1 covers 8 bases. The CDR3 is made up of 14 amino acids. The trim removed 4 bases at V and 7 bases at J, leaving 8 bases unmatched. CDR1 and CDR2 (germline): SGHTA, FQGNSA. The CDR3 reads CASSWWVGTGEAFF. CDR3 sequence (DNA): TGTGCCAGCAGCTGGTGGGTTGGGACAGGTGAAGCTTTCTTT.

Concerning this clone itself: A junction end diverges from the germline sequence, so it may reflect a read error. The sample contains more than one DNA sequence encoding this CDR3. The chain uses TRBV7-3 and TRBJ1-1, with D unclear. Germline values: CDR1 SGHTA, CDR2 FQGTGA. This CDR3 has 13 residues. The CDR3 reads CASSLGMNTEAFF. CDR3 in DNA: TGTGCCAGCAGTCTGGGCATGAATACTGAAGCTTTCTTT.

This clone has just a few counts. The chain joins TRBV30 to TRBJ2-2, with 7 bases that match TRBD2. With V trimmed by 0 bases and J by 3 bases, 4 bases remained unmatched. Germline assignment: CDR1 GTSNPN and CDR2 SVGIG (reference sequence). This CDR3 is 15 amino acids long. The CDR3 here is CAWSVRTRDTGELFF. Written as DNA, the CDR3 is TGTGCCTGGAGTGTCAGGACTAGGGACACCGGGGAGCTGTTTTTT.

This clone has a handful of counts. The chain employs TRBV14 and TRBJ2-7; 10 nucleotides match TRBD1. Germline loops: CDR1 SGHDN, CDR2 FVKESK. After removal of 1 base from V and 1 base from J, the junction contained 4 bases not matched to a gene. The CDR3 runs 16 residues. This CDR3 is CASSQVVGQGSYEQYF. CDR3 coding DNA: TGTGCCAGCAGCCAAGTAGTGGGACAGGGGTCCTACGAGCAGTACTTC.